These T cell receptor beta chains were read from a single sample in a study of CD8 T cells in Susac syndrome. Each CDR3 protein gets one entry after TCRdb re-called the immunoSEQ multiplex PCR reads with MiXCR. The profile shows roughly 200,000 distinct CDR3 sequences, 90% to 95% of them singletons. The sequenced sample consisted of CD4+ T cells from PBMCs. These receptors originate from a human donor with Susac syndrome. Both conserved end residues are part of each CDR3. Each record gives: CDR3 DNA, CDR3 protein, D gene, V gene, J gene, clone size. A D gene is named only where the DNA matches it firmly. Clone size appears in some rows only: once, few, many, or a class for an expanded clone.

TGTGCCACCAGCCCAAGGGGGACTGACTACGAGCAGTACTTC	CATSPRGTDYEQYF	NA	TRBV15	TRBJ2-7	once
TGTGCCAGCAGTAGTCTTGGGACACTCGCAACTAATGAAAAACTGTTTTTT	CASSSLGTLATNEKLFF	NA	TRBV27	TRBJ1-4	NA
TGCGCCAGCAGCTTGGTGGTCGGTGAACGGGGTACCTACGAGCAGTACTTC	CASSLVVGERGTYEQYF	NA	TRBV5-1	TRBJ2-7	NA
TGTGCCATCAAGAGCGCCACTAGCACAGATACGCAGTATTTT	CAIKSATSTDTQYF	NA	TRBV10-3	TRBJ2-3	NA
TGCGCCAGCAGCCAGCTAACAATGACAGGGCCCCAAGAGACCCAGTACTTC	CASSQLTMTGPQETQYF	TRBD1	TRBV5-1	TRBJ2-5	NA
TGCAGTGCCAAGACAACCCTCAGGGTGGTACAACCTGAAGCTTTCTTT	CSAKTTLRVVQPEAFF	NA	TRBV20-1	TRBJ1-1	NA
TGTGCCAGCAGTTCTTACTCGGGATGGCAGGGTGCCAATGAGCAGTTCTTC	CASSSYSGWQGANEQFF	NA	TRBV28	TRBJ2-1	NA
TGTGCCAGCTCACCACCGTATTACCAAGAGACCCAGTACTTC	CASSPPYYQETQYF	NA	TRBV18	TRBJ2-5	NA
TGTGCCAGCAGCTTGAACAGGGGGGTTATAGATGAGCAGTTCTTC	CASSLNRGVIDEQFF	TRBD1	TRBV5-4	TRBJ2-1	NA
TGTGCCAGCAGCGAACAGTTACCAGGGGGACCAGAGACCCAGTACTTC	CASSEQLPGGPETQYF	TRBD1	TRBV6-1	TRBJ2-5	NA
TGTGCCAGCAGTCCCGGACTTGGTGAATACGTTGAAAAACTGTTTTTT	CASSPGLGEYVEKLFF	NA	TRBV27	TRBJ1-4	NA
TGTGCCAGCAGCGTCCGACAGCAGGGTGCTGAAGCTTTCTTT	CASSVRQQGAEAFF	NA	TRBV9	TRBJ1-1	NA
TGCAGTGCTAGTGTGGGGGGCACTGAAGCTTTCTTT	CSASVGGTEAFF	NA	TRBV20-1	TRBJ1-1	NA
TGTGCCAGCAGCTTGGAAAGCGGAGCCTACAATGAGCAGTTCTTC	CASSLESGAYNEQFF	NA	TRBV5-5	TRBJ2-1	NA
TGTGCCAGCACATCTAGCGGGGGGTTCTCTAGGGAGCTGTTTTTT	CASTSSGGFSRELFF	TRBD2	TRBV6-5	TRBJ2-2	NA
TGTGCCAGCAGCTTAAGCTGGGGGGCTCAAGGGACCGGGGAGCTGTTTTTT	CASSLSWGAQGTGELFF	NA	TRBV7-9	TRBJ2-2	NA
TGTGCCAGCAGCTTGGCCCCGGGACTCTATGGCTACACCTTC	CASSLAPGLYGYTF	NA	TRBV5-4	TRBJ1-2	NA
TGTGCCATCAGTAAGAACCGGGACAGGGTACATGGTGAGCAGTTCTTC	CAISKNRDRVHGEQFF	TRBD1	TRBV10-3	TRBJ2-1	NA
TGTGCCAGCAGCTTAGCGCGGGTCACTGAAGCTTTCTTT	CASSLARVTEAFF	NA	TRBV7-2	TRBJ1-1	once
TGTGCCAGCAGTTACTCGCGTCGCACCCTGAACACTGAAGCTTTCTTT	CASSYSRRTLNTEAFF	NA	TRBV6-5	TRBJ1-1	once
TGTGCCAGCAGTTACTCAAGGGGGCAGTGCAATCAGCCCCAGCATTTT	CASSYSRGQCNQPQHF	TRBD1	TRBV6-7	TRBJ1-5	NA
TGTGCCAGCAGTTTATCGGGACTAGCGGGGTACAATGAGCAGTTCTTC	CASSLSGLAGYNEQFF	TRBD2	TRBV28	TRBJ2-1	NA
TGTGCCAGCAGCCCCTTGGGGGGGAGCACAGATACGCAGTATTTT	CASSPLGGSTDTQYF	TRBD2	TRBV12-3/TRBV12-4	TRBJ2-3	NA
TGTGCCTGGAGTGTCGGGGGCGACTATGGCTACACCTTC	CAWSVGGDYGYTF	NA	TRBV30	TRBJ1-2	NA
TGTGCTAGTGGTTTGGTTATGGCGGCGGGGGGGCCGAACTATAATGAGCAGTTCTTC	CASGLVMAAGGPNYNEQFF	TRBD2	TRBV12-5	TRBJ2-1	NA
TGTGCCAGCAGCTTGGGCAGAAACACCGCGAACACCGGGGAGCTGTTTTTT	CASSLGRNTANTGELFF	NA	TRBV5-6	TRBJ2-2	NA
TGCGCCAGCAGCCGATTCAGCGGACAGGGAGTGAGTGGCTACACCTTC	CASSRFSGQGVSGYTF	TRBD1	TRBV4-1	TRBJ1-2	NA
TGCAGTGGGCTATATAAATTGAACACTGAAGCTTTCTTT	CSGLYKLNTEAFF	NA	TRBV20-1	TRBJ1-1	NA
TGTGCCAGCAGCTTAGTTTCTTCGTCCACTGAAGCTTTCTTT	CASSLVSSSTEAFF	NA	TRBV7-2	TRBJ1-1	NA
TGTGCCATCAGTGAGCGTGCGACAGGGCCCGGGCAGCCCCAGCATTTT	CAISERATGPGQPQHF	TRBD1	TRBV10-3	TRBJ1-5	NA
TGTGCCAGCAGCGTAGCCGGAAAGGACTATGGCTACACCTTC	CASSVAGKDYGYTF	NA	TRBV9	TRBJ1-2	NA
TGTGCCACCAGCAGAGCGACAGCAGGAGATACGCAGTATTTT	CATSRATAGDTQYF	NA	TRBV15	TRBJ2-3	NA
TGTGCCACCAGCAGAGACCCACCGACGCTAGGGGGTGAGGGGCCCCAGCATTTT	CATSRDPPTLGGEGPQHF	NA	TRBV15	TRBJ1-5	NA
TGTGCCAGCAGTTACCTCTACTCTGGAAACACCATATATTTT	CASSYLYSGNTIYF	NA	TRBV6-6	TRBJ1-3	NA
TGTGCCAGCAGTGAATCTGGTGGCGGGAGCGCAGATACGCAGTATTTT	CASSESGGGSADTQYF	TRBD2	TRBV25-1	TRBJ2-3	once
TGTGCCAGCAGCTTAGAGCGGGGGGGTCCAGAGACCCAGTACTTC	CASSLERGGPETQYF	TRBD2	TRBV11-2	TRBJ2-5	NA
TGTGCCAGCAACCGACTAGCGGCTAGCACAGATACGCAGTATTTT	CASNRLAASTDTQYF	TRBD2	TRBV2	TRBJ2-3	NA
TGTGCCAGCAGCGTAGAGGGGGTCCTTAACTATGGCTACACCTTC	CASSVEGVLNYGYTF	NA	TRBV9	TRBJ1-2	NA
TGCGCCAGCAGCTTGAGAGAGGGGAGAGTCGAGCAGTACTTC	CASSLREGRVEQYF	NA	TRBV5-1	TRBJ2-7	NA
TGTGCCAGCAGTGGACAGGGTGACACCGGGGAGCTGTTTTTT	CASSGQGDTGELFF	TRBD1	TRBV2	TRBJ2-2	once
TGTGCCAGCATCAAAGGACTAGCCAATGAGCAGTTCTTC	CASIKGLANEQFF	TRBD2	TRBV28	TRBJ2-1	NA
TGTGCCAGCAGCTCACAGAGCTTGAACACTGAAGCTTTCTTT	CASSSQSLNTEAFF	NA	TRBV6-1	TRBJ1-1	NA
TGCGCCAGCAGCTTGGCCCTGGGGCGGGATGAGCAGTTCTTC	CASSLALGRDEQFF	NA	TRBV5-1	TRBJ2-1	NA
TGTGCCAGCAGCTTATATGTGGGAGGGCCAGGCGACGAGCAGTACTTC	CASSLYVGGPGDEQYF	TRBD2	TRBV7-3	TRBJ2-7	NA
TGTGCCAGCTCACCTGGTTATAGCAATCAGCCCCAGCATTTT	CASSPGYSNQPQHF	NA	TRBV18	TRBJ1-5	NA
TGTGCCAGCAGTTACCGGGACAGGGTAAATCTTTTAACACTACCTAAGAGATACGAGCAGTACTTC	CASSYRDRVNLLTLPKRYEQYF	TRBD1	TRBV12-3/TRBV12-4	TRBJ2-7	NA
TGTGCCAGCAGCCGAGACATGAACTATGGCTACACCTTC	CASSRDMNYGYTF	NA	TRBV6-1	TRBJ1-2	few
TGTGCCAGCAGCCAAGTTTCGGGCGGGGAGACCCAGTACTTC	CASSQVSGGETQYF	NA	TRBV3-1	TRBJ2-5	NA
TGTGCCAGCAGCTTAAGGGACGGAGTAGCCCAGTACTTC	CASSLRDGVAQYF	NA	TRBV11-2	TRBJ2-5	NA
TGCAGTGCTAGTGTATACGGGAGGGCCATCACAGATACGCAGTATTTT	CSASVYGRAITDTQYF	TRBD2	TRBV20-1	TRBJ2-3	once
TGTGCCAGCAGTCCTAGGGGGCATGTCAGCAATCAGCCCCAGCATTTT	CASSPRGHVSNQPQHF	TRBD1	TRBV12-3/TRBV12-4	TRBJ1-5	NA
TGTGCCTGGTCGACAGGGTCCCACGAGCAGTACTTC	CAWSTGSHEQYF	TRBD1	TRBV30	TRBJ2-7	NA
TGTGCCAGCTCACGTATCGTGCTTGACCAGCGCAATCAGCCCCAGCATTTT	CASSRIVLDQRNQPQHF	NA	TRBV18	TRBJ1-5	NA
TGTGCCAGCAGACCGGGACAGGACCACTACAATGAGCAGTTCTTC	CASRPGQDHYNEQFF	TRBD1	TRBV12-3/TRBV12-4	TRBJ2-1	NA
TGCAGTGCTAGGCCAGCGGGCCTTTCCTACGAGCAGTACTTC	CSARPAGLSYEQYF	NA	TRBV20-1	TRBJ2-7	NA